One sample yielded the 13 T cell receptor beta chains listed below, sequenced in a study of blood T cell repertoires in COVID-19. The protocol was immunoSEQ multiplex PCR, while the TCRdb copy is restricted to in-frame clones and leaves out a portion. The sample lists under 100,000 clones; around four fifths were seen once. What was sequenced was peripheral blood. These TCRs come from a woman between 65 and 79 years old with active or convalescent COVID-19.

This clone was observed a single time. The DNA of the CDR3 is TGTGCCATCAGTGAGCGTGACAGGGAAGGCTACACCTTC. Translated: CAISERDREGYTF. V is TRBV10-3 and J is TRBJ1-2; 7 bases map to TRBD1. The ends lost 2 bases at V and 8 bases at J; junction bases unmatched: 5. Germline loops: CDR1 ENHRY, CDR2 SYGVKD. The CDR3 covers 13 residues.

The chain recombines TRBV24-1 with TRBJ1-6; TRBD1 aligns across 8 bases. Germline CDR1 and CDR2: KGHDR and SFDVKD. CDR3 length: 17 amino acids. The V and J ends lost 8 bases and 7 bases, in that order; junction bases with no gene match: 15. CDR3 sequence: CATIVTPTDRVNSPLHF. In DNA form, the CDR3 reads TGTGCCACCATTGTAACACCGACGGACAGGGTCAATTCACCCCTCCACTTT.

The V gene is TRBV27, the J gene TRBJ2-2; 10 bases fit TRBD2. This CDR3 has 16 amino acids. The V segment lost 8 bases and the J segment 5 bases; nucleotides outside the gene matches: 11. Germline loops: CDR1 MNHEY, CDR2 SMNVEV (reference sequence). CDR3 sequence reads: CASGLPGLAMTGELFF. CDR3 DNA sequence: TGTGCCAGCGGCCTCCCGGGACTAGCGATGACCGGGGAGCTGTTTTTT.

This clone was detected only a few times. The chain joins TRBV7-2 to TRBJ2-3, with 7 bases matching TRBD2. Unmatched junction bases numbered 5, after V lost 5 bases and J lost 0 bases. The CDR3 is made up of 15 amino acids. The germline V gene has CDR1 SGHTA and CDR2 FQGNSA. The CDR3 coding sequence is TGTGCCAGCAGCCTCAGCGGGGTTAGCACAGATACGCAGTATTTT. This gives the protein CASSLSGVSTDTQYF.

DNA of the CDR3: TGTGCCAGCTCACCAGGTATGGCCAGCACTGAAGCTTTCTTT. It translates to CASSPGMASTEAFF. The gene calls are TRBV18 and TRBJ1-1; no clear D. This CDR3 is 14 amino acids long. V lost 2 bases and J lost 4, with 11 bases in between. Germline-derived CDR1 and CDR2 are KGHSH and LQKENI.

This chain uses TRBV7-9 with TRBJ2-2; 9 nucleotides line up with TRBD1. The CDR3 has 15 amino acids. The trim removed 9 bases at V and 4 bases at J, leaving 9 bases unmatched. Germline V gene sequence: CDR1 SEHNR, CDR2 FQNEAQ (reference sequence). The CDR3 here is CASRPGQGRTGELFF. The CDR3 nucleotides read TGTGCCAGTAGACCCGGACAGGGGCGCACCGGGGAGCTGTTTTTT. Full variable domain (rest looked up from reference TRBV7-9 and TRBJ2-2): DTGVSQNPRHKITKRGQNVTFRCDPISEHNRLYWYRQTLGQGPEFLTYFQNEAQLEKSRLLSDRFSAERPKGSFSTLEIQRTEQGDSAMYLCASRPGQGRTGELFFGEGSRLTVL.

The chain uses TRBV29-1 and TRBJ2-3; 9 bases fit TRBD2. Germline CDR1 and CDR2: SQVTM and ANQGSEA. CDR3 size: 13 residues. Trimming removed 7 bases from V and 5 bases from J; junction bases left unmatched: 7. CDR3 loop: CSGAGGDGDTQYF. CDR3 nucleotide sequence: TGCAGCGGAGCGGGGGGAGATGGAGATACGCAGTATTTT.

This clone was seen more than once but under ten times. This chain uses TRBV28 with TRBJ2-6; D possibly corresponds to TRBD2 (6 bases). The V gene lost 2 bases and the J gene lost 2 bases, with 10 bases spanning the gap. CDR1 and CDR2 (germline): MDHEN, SYDVKM. The CDR3 covers 16 residues. The CDR3 DNA follows: TGTGCCAGCAGTTTAGGGGGGTTGACTGGGGCCAACGTCCTGACTTTC. Translated: CASSLGGLTGANVLTF. Using reference TRBV28 and TRBJ2-6 for the parts outside the CDR3, the full variable domain is DVKVTQSSRYLVKRTGEKVFLECVQDMDHENMFWYRQDPGLGLRLIYFSYDVKMKEKGDIPEGYSVSREKKERFSLILESASTNQTSMYLCASSLGGLTGANVLTFGAGSRLTVL.

The rearrangement links TRBV12-3 or TRBV12-4 to TRBJ1-5; D is unclear. The CDR3 spans 11 residues. Trimming cost V 6 bases and J 4 bases, with 4 bases left between them. CDR3: CASSPNQPQHF. DNA of the CDR3: TGTGCCAGCAGCCCGAATCAGCCCCAGCATTTT.

This rearrangement joins TRBV15 to TRBJ2-1; 7 nucleotides match TRBD1. Per the germline V gene, CDR1 is LNHNV and CDR2 is YYDKDF (reference sequence). The trim removed 3 bases at V and 4 bases at J, leaving 6 bases unmatched. The CDR3 spans 15 residues. The CDR3 loop is CATSSTGAKYNEQFF. The CDR3 DNA reads TGTGCCACCAGCAGCACAGGGGCCAAATACAATGAGCAGTTCTTC.

This clone was observed once. The rearrangement links TRBV19 to TRBJ1-4; possibly TRBD1 for D (5 bases). CDR1 is LNHDA, CDR2 SQIVND, per germline (reference sequence). Trimming cost V 6 bases and J 4 bases, with 18 bases left between them. CDR3 length equals 16 residues. The CDR3 DNA is TGTGCCAGTAGCCTCCCCGGTGGCAGGGATAATGAAAAACTGTTTTTT. Encoded protein: CASSLPGGRDNEKLFF.

The chain carries TRBV6-5 and TRBJ1-2; TRBD1 might be the D (5 bases). Trimming removed 6 bases at V and 3 bases at J, with 14 bases between. The V gene's germline CDR1 is MNHEY and CDR2 SVGAGI. The CDR3 is 14 residues long. The CDR3 DNA sequence: TGTGCCAGCAGCCCAAGGGCGGGGGACTATGGCTACACCTTC. It is translated as CASSPRAGDYGYTF.

The V call is TRBV2, the J call TRBJ2-3, with D hard to call. Trimming pared 9 bases from V and 2 bases from J, leaving 15 bases between. Germline lookup yields CDR1 SNHLY and CDR2 FYNNEI. The CDR3 runs 14 residues. For the CDR3, the DNA is TGTGCCAGTCAGACACGAGATATCACAGATACGCAGTATTTT. It codes for CASQTRDITDTQYF.